This is a list of T cell receptor beta chains from one sample in a study of CD8 T cells in ankylosing spondylitis. TCRdb redid the calling of the 5' RACE reads with MiXCR, one entry per CDR3 protein. In the table there are about 840,000 distinct CDR3 sequences, 10% to 15% of which are singletons. Source material: blood, either unsorted or a sorted T cell fraction (not recorded which). These TCRs come from a male donor with ankylosing spondylitis. CDR3s include the opening cysteine and the closing phenylalanine or tryptophan. The D gene is left open where the match is weak. Only part of the rows carry a size: once, few, many, or a class if the clone is expanded.

cdr3_aa	cdr3_nt	j_call	clone_size	cdr3_length	d_call	v_call
CAISGLSYEQYF	TGTGCCATCAGTGGTCTCTCCTACGAGCAGTACTTC	TRBJ2-7	NA	12	NA	TRBV10-3
CASSEGKGRRYGELFF	TGCGCCAGCAGTGAAGGAAAGGGCCGGCGTTACGGGGAGCTGTTTTTT	TRBJ2-2	few	16	NA	TRBV10-1
CASRSQAGADTQYF	TGTGCCAGCAGGTCCCAAGCGGGAGCAGATACGCAGTATTTT	TRBJ2-3	few	14	TRBD2	TRBV7-2
CASSQGTGANLYF	TGCGCCAGCAGCCAAGGAACCGGGGCCAATTTATACTTC	TRBJ2-7	NA	13	NA	TRBV4-3
CASSFNREAVYF	TGTGCCAGCAGCTTTAACCGGGAAGCGGTGTACTTC	TRBJ2-7	few	12	NA	TRBV5-6
CAISESFGATNEKLFF	TGTGCCATCAGTGAGTCGTTCGGTGCAACTAATGAAAAACTGTTTTTT	TRBJ1-4	NA	16	NA	TRBV10-3
CASSPQGARTHNEQFF	TGTGCCAGCTCACCACAGGGGGCCCGGACCCACAATGAGCAGTTCTTC	TRBJ2-1	NA	16	TRBD1	TRBV18
CSATRTSGSVYF	TGCAGTGCTACGCGGACTAGCGGTTCAGTGTATTTT	TRBJ2-3	many	12	TRBD2	TRBV20-1
CAISPGRAEAFF	TGTGCCATCAGTCCGGGTCGGGCTGAAGCTTTCTTT	TRBJ1-1	NA	12	NA	TRBV10-3
CASSPPGLAGGNEQFF	TGTGCCAGCAGCCCTCCGGGACTAGCGGGAGGTAATGAGCAGTTCTTC	TRBJ2-1	many	16	TRBD2	TRBV18
CASSLWSMVGEWNIQYF	TGTGCCAGCAGTTTATGGTCGATGGTTGGCGAGTGGAACATTCAGTACTTC	TRBJ2-4	few	17	NA	TRBV28
CASSRRHLCYEQYF	TGTGCCAGCAGCCGACGGCACCTCTGCTACGAGCAGTACTTC	TRBJ2-7	NA	14	NA	TRBV5-6
CASRNNEEGEKLFF	TGTGCCAGCAGGAACAACGAAGAGGGTGAAAAACTGTTTTTT	TRBJ1-4	few	14	NA	TRBV6-1
CSAKGTSGYNEQFF	TGCAGTGCTAAGGGGACTAGCGGCTACAATGAGCAGTTCTTC	TRBJ2-1	many	14	TRBD2	TRBV20-1
CAISEFRGGPEDTQYF	TGTGCCATCAGTGAGTTCCGGGGGGGCCCGGAAGATACGCAGTATTTT	TRBJ2-3	few	16	TRBD2	TRBV10-3
CSAFGGRMNTEAFF	TGCAGTGCTTTTGGGGGGCGTATGAACACTGAAGCTTTCTTT	TRBJ1-1	few	14	NA	TRBV20-1
CASSLGGGKNTEAFF	TGTGCCAGCAGTTTGGGGGGGGGGAAGAACACTGAAGCTTTCTTT	TRBJ1-1	NA	15	NA	TRBV12-3/TRBV12-4
CASSPSAANSPLHF	TGTGCCAGCAGTCCCAGCGCAGCCAATTCACCCCTCCACTTT	TRBJ1-6	many	14	NA	TRBV12-3/TRBV12-4
CASRGSNQPQHF	TGTGCCTCCCGAGGGAGCAATCAGCCCCAGCATTTT	TRBJ1-5	many	12	NA	TRBV28
CSAERGETQYF	TGCAGTGCTGAGAGGGGAGAGACCCAGTACTTC	TRBJ2-5	many	11	NA	TRBV20-1
CASSPGQAHNEQFF	TGTGCCAGCAGCCCGGGACAGGCCCACAATGAGCAGTTCTTC	TRBJ2-1	NA	14	TRBD1	TRBV3-1
CSVPSSGGQYF	TGCAGCGTTCCCTCTAGCGGGGGGCAGTATTTT	TRBJ2-3	many	11	TRBD2	TRBV29-1
CASSFFDSNQPQHF	TGTGCCAGCAGCTTCTTTGATAGCAATCAGCCCCAGCATTTT	TRBJ1-5	NA	14	NA	TRBV5-4
CASRWDQSSFQIQETQYF	TGTGCCAGCAGATGGGACCAGTCGTCTTTCCAAATCCAAGAGACCCAGTACTTC	TRBJ2-5	many	18	NA	TRBV11-1
CASSFQLTMNTEAFF	TGTGCCAGCAGCTTCCAGCTAACTATGAACACTGAAGCTTTCTTT	TRBJ1-1	few	15	NA	TRBV7-9
CSARPLGGSEYEQYF	TGCAGTGCTAGACCCCTCGGGGGCTCTGAGTACGAGCAGTACTTC	TRBJ2-7	NA	15	NA	TRBV20-1